This record concerns one T cell receptor beta chain sequence. The record originates from a study of CD8 T cells in Susac syndrome. Random hexamers primed reverse transcription of about 0.45 to 1 ug RNA. TCRdb called the immunoSEQ multiplex PCR reads again in MiXCR, with one record for every CDR3 protein. The sample lists 100,000 to 150,000 distinct CDR3 sequences; over 95% were seen once. Germline V gene data show CDR1 as SGHTA and CDR2 as FQGNSA. The V segment lost 8 bases and the J segment 3 bases; nucleotides outside the gene matches: 11. The length of the CDR3 is 17 residues. Sequencing was performed on CD4+ T cells from PBMCs. This chain links TRBV7-2 with TRBJ2-5; 14 bases are shared with TRBD2. This receptor was taken from a human donor with Susac syndrome. CDR3 protein: CASGAGTSGSGKETQYF. The CDR3 DNA follows: TGTGCCAGCGGGGCCGGGACTAGCGGGAGTGGGAAAGAGACCCAGTACTTC.